This is a list of T cell receptor beta chains from one sample in a study of cytomegalovirus exposure and HLA in healthy donors. Using immunoSEQ multiplex PCR, the repertoire was profiled, and TCRdb retains in-frame clones only, with some absent. Of about 300,000 clones listed, roughly 90% are singletons. Sequencing input: PBMCs. These receptors all come from a woman aged 18-29 years in good health and CMV-seronegative. The CDR3 runs from the conserved cysteine through the conserved F or W. A D gene is named only where the DNA matches it firmly. A row's size may be missing; if present it is once, few, many or a size class.

V gene	D gene	clone size	J gene	CDR3 DNA	CDR3 protein
TRBV27	TRBD2	once	TRBJ2-7	TGTGCCAGCACTTTAAGCGGCGGGGGCTCCTACGAGCAGTACTTC	CASTLSGGGSYEQYF
TRBV5-1	NA	NA	TRBJ2-7	TGCGCCAGCAGCCAGTACGGGAGCTCCTACGAGCAGTACTTC	CASSQYGSSYEQYF
TRBV5-4	TRBD1	NA	TRBJ2-7	TGTGCCAGCAGCTTCCGACAGGGTTCTGATCAGTACTTC	CASSFRQGSDQYF
TRBV18	TRBD1	NA	TRBJ2-7	TGTGCCAGCTCACCAAAACAGACAGGGTTCTACGAGCAGTACTTC	CASSPKQTGFYEQYF
TRBV27	TRBD1	NA	TRBJ2-1	TGTGCCAGCAGTTCTCACTACGACAGGGACAATGAGCAGTTCTTC	CASSSHYDRDNEQFF
TRBV10-3	TRBD2	NA	TRBJ2-7	TGTGCCACCGGGACTAGCGGGGACTACGAGCAGTACTTC	CATGTSGDYEQYF
TRBV13	NA	NA	TRBJ2-7	TGTGCCAGCAGCTTAAATCCGGGACACTACGAGCAGTACTTC	CASSLNPGHYEQYF
TRBV11-2	NA	once	TRBJ2-7	TGTGCCAGCAGCTTAGATCTAGTCAAGTACGAGCAGTACTTC	CASSLDLVKYEQYF
TRBV6-5	NA	NA	TRBJ1-2	TGTGCCAGCAGTCCGTCCGTCGTCTATGGCTACACCTTC	CASSPSVVYGYTF
TRBV9	TRBD1	once	TRBJ1-2	TGTGCCAGCAGCACCGAAGGGGGCAGGGGAGGATACTATGGCTACACCTTC	CASSTEGGRGGYYGYTF
TRBV12-5	NA	once	TRBJ2-1	TGTGCTAGTGGTTGGGGATCTCGGACTTCCTACAATGAGCAGTTCTTC	CASGWGSRTSYNEQFF
TRBV1	NA	NA	TRBJ2-7	TGCACCAGCAGCCAAGATCGCGGCCGCGACTTC	CTSSQDRGRDF
TRBV6-5	NA	NA	TRBJ1-6	TGTGCCAGCAGTTACTCGTCTACTTTTAATTCACCCCTCCACTTT	CASSYSSTFNSPLHF
TRBV9	NA	NA	TRBJ1-2	TGTGCCAGCAGCGTAGCGTCGCTAGGCTACACCTTC	CASSVASLGYTF
TRBV27	NA	NA	TRBJ2-3	TGTGCCAGCAGTTCTAGAACAGATACGCAGTATTTT	CASSSRTDTQYF
TRBV5-1	NA	NA	TRBJ2-1	TGCGCCAGCGGACAATCCCCTAGCGCCAATGAGCAGTTCTTC	CASGQSPSANEQFF
TRBV9	TRBD1	NA	TRBJ2-3	TGTGCCAGCAGCGTAGAAAGACAGGGGGCTTGGACAGATACGCAGTATTTT	CASSVERQGAWTDTQYF
TRBV4-2	TRBD2	NA	TRBJ2-1	TGTGCCAGCAGCCAAGAAGGACTAGCCGACTCCGAGCAGTTCTTC	CASSQEGLADSEQFF
TRBV7-8	TRBD1	NA	TRBJ1-5	TGTGCCAGCAGCTTATCACAGGGGAATCAGCCCCAGCATTTT	CASSLSQGNQPQHF
TRBV30	NA	NA	TRBJ1-4	TGTGCCTGGAGTGGAGACTCAAATGAAAAACTGTTTTTT	CAWSGDSNEKLFF
TRBV27	NA	NA	TRBJ2-7	TGTGCCAGCAGTAACGGAGGCGAGCAGTACTTC	CASSNGGEQYF
TRBV30	NA	NA	TRBJ1-1	TGTGCCTGGAGTGTTCAGATGAACACTGAAGCTTTCTTT	CAWSVQMNTEAFF
TRBV5-4	NA	once	TRBJ2-3	TGTGCCAGCAGATTAGCCGGGACAACCTCCACAGATACGCAGTATTTT	CASRLAGTTSTDTQYF
TRBV5-8	NA	NA	TRBJ2-7	TGTGCCAGCAGCCCCTACTCCTACGAGCAGTACTTC	CASSPYSYEQYF
TRBV9	NA	NA	TRBJ2-1	TGTGCCAGCAGCGAAAGGAGTAGTCCCCTTTCGGGTAGGAATGAGCAGTTCTTC	CASSERSSPLSGRNEQFF
TRBV19	NA	NA	TRBJ1-4	TGTGCCAGTAGTATGTTCGGGTTGGAGGAAAAACTGTTTTTT	CASSMFGLEEKLFF
TRBV6-5	TRBD1	NA	TRBJ1-2	TGTGCCAGCAGTTGGACAGGTTATTACGGCTACACCTTC	CASSWTGYYGYTF
TRBV13	NA	NA	TRBJ1-2	TGTGCCAGCAGCTTAGGGGGCGGGGCATCCTACACCTTC	CASSLGGGASYTF
TRBV18	NA	NA	TRBJ1-2	TGTGCCAGCTCACCCGACAGGTCCTATGGCTACACCTTC	CASSPDRSYGYTF
TRBV7-2	NA	once	TRBJ2-3	TGTGCCAGCAGCCGACTCTTCACAGATACGCAGTATTTT	CASSRLFTDTQYF
TRBV5-1	NA	NA	TRBJ1-4	TGCGCCAGCAGCTTGGCCAGGGAACCTAATGAAAAACTGTTTTTT	CASSLAREPNEKLFF
TRBV4-3	NA	NA	TRBJ1-2	TGCGCCAGCAGCCAAGTCGGGGGGATGTATGGCTACACCTTC	CASSQVGGMYGYTF
TRBV11-2	NA	NA	TRBJ1-2	TGTGCCAGCAGCTTAGAAGGGGTGGGTGGCTACACCTTC	CASSLEGVGGYTF
TRBV4-1	TRBD2	NA	TRBJ2-7	TGCGCCAGCAGCAAACAATATGATAGCGGGTCCTACGAGCAGTACTTC	CASSKQYDSGSYEQYF
TRBV12-5	NA	once	TRBJ2-7	TGTGCTAGTGGTTGGGGCAACGAGCAGTACTTC	CASGWGNEQYF
TRBV30	NA	NA	TRBJ1-1	TGTGCCTGGAGTATCCGGACTAATGAAGCTTTCTTT	CAWSIRTNEAFF
TRBV16	NA	NA	TRBJ2-1	TGTGCCAGCAGCGCAGTAAGAGGCTACAATGAGCAGTTCTTC	CASSAVRGYNEQFF
TRBV7-2	NA	NA	TRBJ2-5	TGTGCCAGCAGCTTAGCGCTGTTAGCCGCGCGGACCCAGTACTTC	CASSLALLAARTQYF
TRBV11-2	NA	NA	TRBJ1-1	TGTGCCAGCAGCTTGGAGCGGGGGACTGAAGCTTTCTTT	CASSLERGTEAFF
TRBV10-3	NA	once	TRBJ1-1	TGTGCCATCAGTGAGTCGGGACATAACACTGAAGCTTTCTTT	CAISESGHNTEAFF
TRBV5-1	TRBD1	NA	TRBJ2-7	TGCGCCAGCAGCGCACAGGGACAGGGCACCTACGAGCAGTACTTC	CASSAQGQGTYEQYF
TRBV5-4	NA	NA	TRBJ1-1	TGTGCCAGCAGCTTGGTTGGGGAGAAGGACACTGAAGCTTTCTTT	CASSLVGEKDTEAFF
TRBV28	NA	NA	TRBJ2-7	TGTGCCAGCAGCGAACCCACCAGGACTATTCATTACGAGCAGTACTTC	CASSEPTRTIHYEQYF
TRBV9	TRBD1	NA	TRBJ1-2	TGTGCCAGCAGCGTTGGGACAGATGGCTACACCTTC	CASSVGTDGYTF
TRBV5-6	NA	NA	TRBJ1-1	TGTGCCAGCAGCTTGTGGGGCGGGAACACTGAAGCTTTCTTT	CASSLWGGNTEAFF
TRBV27	TRBD2	NA	TRBJ2-1	TGTGCCAGCAGTTTACTCCTCGGGAGGGCCACCGATGAGCAGTTCTTC	CASSLLLGRATDEQFF
TRBV9	NA	NA	TRBJ1-5	TGTGCCAGCAGCGTAGACTTAACGAACAATCAGCCCCAGCATTTT	CASSVDLTNNQPQHF
TRBV28	TRBD2	NA	TRBJ2-7	TGTGCCAGCAGTTTATGGTCGGGCGGGAGAGGTCACGAGCAGTACTTC	CASSLWSGGRGHEQYF
TRBV4-1	TRBD1	NA	TRBJ1-1	TGCGCCAGCAGCCAGACGGGACAGGCAGGAGTACTGAACACTGAAGCTTTCTTT	CASSQTGQAGVLNTEAFF
TRBV27	NA	NA	TRBJ2-1	TGTGCCAGCAGGTCTACTAGATCTTACAATGAGCAGTTCTTC	CASRSTRSYNEQFF
TRBV28	TRBD1	once	TRBJ1-5	TGTGCCAGCAGTTTAGAGACAGGGAGGTACAATCAGCCCCAGCATTTT	CASSLETGRYNQPQHF
TRBV28	TRBD2	NA	TRBJ2-1	TGTGCCAGCAGTTTCCCCCTAGCGGGAGGGCCTTATAAGCAGTTCTTC	CASSFPLAGGPYKQFF
TRBV6-5	NA	NA	TRBJ2-3	TGTGCCAGCAGTTACTCGACAGGCAGGGGGGCAGATACGCAGTATTTT	CASSYSTGRGADTQYF
TRBV2	NA	NA	TRBJ2-2	TGTGCCAGCAGTGTTAAAGGAGGGGCCACCGGGGAGCTGTTTTTT	CASSVKGGATGELFF
TRBV25-1	NA	NA	TRBJ2-5	TGTGCCAGCAGTGAAATGAGGGGGAAAGAGACCCAGTACTTC	CASSEMRGKETQYF
TRBV27	NA	once	TRBJ2-3	TGTGCCAGCAGTCCACTGGACTGGATTAGCACAGATACGCAGTATTTT	CASSPLDWISTDTQYF
TRBV5-6	TRBD1	NA	TRBJ2-3	TGTGCCAGCAGCTTGGGAAGGGGACAGGGGGCAGATACGCAGTATTTT	CASSLGRGQGADTQYF
TRBV19	NA	NA	TRBJ1-2	TGTGCCAGTAGTAGCAACAGGCCAAACTATGGCTACACCTTC	CASSSNRPNYGYTF
TRBV9	NA	once	TRBJ1-1	TGTGCCAGCAGCGTAGGGTGGAGAGATCGCGCTGAAGCTTTCTTT	CASSVGWRDRAEAFF
TRBV25-1	NA	NA	TRBJ1-5	TGTGCCAGCAGTGCTTCGGGAGTCACCTATAGCAATCAGCCCCAGCATTTT	CASSASGVTYSNQPQHF